Listed here are 6 T cell receptor beta chains from one sample, sequenced in a study of CD8 T cells in Susac syndrome. The RNA input was about 0.5 to 1 ug, and it was reverse transcribed with random hexamers. TCRdb fed the immunoSEQ multiplex PCR reads into MiXCR, producing one record per CDR3 protein. The table includes 150,000 or so distinct CDR3 sequences, roughly 94% detected once. Sequencing was performed on CD4+ T cells from PBMCs. The source is a human donor with Susac syndrome.

In its sample, this clonotype was seen once. This chain uses TRBV7-9 with TRBJ1-2; D remains unclear. The CDR3 spans 14 residues. CDR1 is SEHNR, CDR2 FQNEAQ, per germline (reference sequence). The germline V and J ends were trimmed by 0 bases and 5 bases, with 10 bases remaining between them. The CDR3 loop is CASSLAAGLYGYTF. DNA for the CDR3: TGTGCCAGCAGCTTAGCAGCGGGCCTTTATGGCTACACCTTC. Full variable domain (remainder filled in from reference TRBV7-9 and TRBJ1-2): DTGVSQNPRHKITKRGQNVTFRCDPISEHNRLYWYRQTLGQGPEFLTYFQNEAQLEKSRLLSDRFSAERPKGSFSTLEIQRTEQGDSAMYLCASSLAAGLYGYTFGSGTRLTVV.

This chain links TRBV4-1 with TRBJ2-1, with D perhaps given as TRBD1 or TRBD2 (6 bases each). CDR1 and CDR2 from the germline V gene are MGHRA and YSYEKL. This CDR3 has 16 residues. Trimming stripped 0 bases from V and 4 bases from J, with 13 bases between. CDR3 region: CASSQDRGLQYNEQFF. CDR3 DNA: TGCGCCAGCAGCCAAGACAGGGGACTGCAGTACAATGAGCAGTTCTTC.

V gene TRBV18 combines with J gene TRBJ2-7; the match to TRBD1 covers 8 bases. Trimming at V came to 4 bases and at J to 6 bases, leaving 14 bases not matched to a gene. Germline V gene data show CDR1 as KGHSH and CDR2 as LQKENI. The CDR3 consists of 16 residues. In nucleotides, the CDR3 is TGTGCCAGCTCACGAAGTGCAGGGGGCGCTCAGGCCGAGCAGTACTTC. Its protein product is CASSRSAGGAQAEQYF.

The chain uses TRBV7-3 and TRBJ2-1; no firm D call. Looked up from germline, CDR1 is SGHTA and CDR2 is FQGTGA. The CDR3 runs to 13 residues. V lost 1 base and J 5 bases, leaving 6 bases between the germline ends. The CDR3 DNA sequence: TGTGCCAGCAGCTTAAGCTGGGACAATGAGCAGTTCTTC. Its translation is CASSLSWDNEQFF.

This chain connects TRBV5-1 to TRBJ2-3; D is unresolved. The V and J ends lost 6 bases and 4 bases respectively, with 12 bases between them. CDR1 is SGHRS and CDR2 is YFSETQ in the germline V gene. CDR3 length equals 13 residues. This CDR3 reads CASTADGADTQYF. For the CDR3, the DNA is TGCGCCAGCACCGCGGACGGTGCAGATACGCAGTATTTT.

The chain couples TRBV12-3 or TRBV12-4 to TRBJ1-5; no definite D call. Trimming pared 6 bases from V and 1 base from J, leaving 7 bases between. This CDR3 region has 13 residues. CDR3 sequence (DNA): TGTGCCAGCAGCCCCGACAGCAATCAGCCCCAGCATTTT. Its protein product is CASSPDSNQPQHF.